A single sample is the source of the 32 T cell receptor beta chains below, sequenced in a study of T-cell memory formation after mild COVID-19. A single record per CDR3 protein comes from TCRdb applying MiXCR to the 5' RACE reads. The table shows some 110,000 distinct CDR3 sequences, with 9.5% to 15% occurring only once. Input material: PBMCs or a T cell subset sorted from them (not recorded which). Source of these receptors: an adult woman who had mild COVID-19 (a few samples of this study predate the infection). Cell type and time point are not known.

The sample holds a few counts of this clonotype. V and J are TRBV7-9 and TRBJ2-7; 9 bases line up with TRBD1. V shed 5 bases, J shed 6 bases, and the junction held 5 bases outside the gene matches. The CDR3 runs to 13 residues. Per germline, CDR1 SEHNR and CDR2 FQNEAQ (reference sequence). For the CDR3, the DNA is TGTGCCAGCAGCCAGTGGACAGGGGCCGAGCAGTACTTC. This translates into CASSQWTGAEQYF.

V and J are TRBV7-6 and TRBJ2-1; tentatively, D is TRBD1 (5 bases). The CDR3 covers 13 residues. CDR1 and CDR2 from the germline V gene are SGHVS and FNYEAQ. Trimming left V 4 bases short and J 5 bases short, with 9 bases between. The CDR3 coding sequence is TGTGCCAGCAGCTCAGCCAGGGACAATGAGCAGTTCTTC. Protein sequence: CASSSARDNEQFF.

The genes are TRBV12-3 or TRBV12-4 and TRBJ2-1; D is unresolved. The ends were cut back, 4 bases at V and 9 bases at J, with 16 bases in the middle. This CDR3 comprises 14 residues. CDR3 bases: TGTGCCAGCAGTTCCTCGGACCTAGTCGGTGAGCAGTTCTTC. It translates to CASSSSDLVGEQFF.

The genes are TRBV24-1 and TRBJ2-3, with D tentatively TRBD2 (6 bases). CDR1 and CDR2 (germline): KGHDR, SFDVKD. The CDR3 extends over 15 amino acids. V was trimmed by 5 bases and J by 5 bases, leaving 16 bases between them. The CDR3 is CATSGRGADRDTQYF. DNA of the CDR3: TGTGCCACCAGTGGTCGCGGGGCGGATCGAGATACGCAGTATTTT.

The rearrangement links TRBV7-9 to TRBJ2-1; 10 bases are shared with TRBD1. V was clipped by 5 bases and J by 5 bases; unmatched bases: 12. CDR3 length: 17 amino acids. Germline V gene data show CDR1 as SEHNR and CDR2 as FQNEAQ (reference sequence). As DNA, the CDR3 is TGTGCCAGCAGCCCTACCGGGGGACAGGGGTCCAACAATGAGCAGTTCTTC. This sequence encodes CASSPTGGQGSNNEQFF.

The chain employs TRBV29-1 and TRBJ1-2; TRBD1 matches at 10 bases. This CDR3 has 14 residues. The germline gives CDR1 SQVTM, CDR2 ANQGSEA. The trim removed 5 bases at V and 5 bases at J, leaving 8 bases unmatched. The CDR3 coding sequence is TGCAGCGTTTGGGACACGGGACAGGGGTATGGCTACACCTTC. Its translation: CSVWDTGQGYGYTF.

The chain employs TRBV25-1 and TRBJ1-5, with D uncertain. The CDR3 totals 17 residues. In germline, CDR1 is MGHDK, CDR2 SYGVNS. V shed 2 bases and J shed 2 bases, with 16 bases lying between them. The CDR3 bases are TGTGCCAGCAGTGAAATACGGGTCGGGGAACGCAATCAGCCCCAGCATTTT. Translating it yields CASSEIRVGERNQPQHF. Using reference TRBV25-1 and TRBJ1-5 for the parts outside the CDR3, the full variable domain is EADIYQTPRYLVIGTGKKITLECSQTMGHDKMYWYQQDPGMELHLIHYSYGVNSTEKGDLSSESTVSRIRTEHFPLTLESARPSHTSQYLCASSEIRVGERNQPQHFGDGTRLSIL.

This clonotype was seen more than once but under ten times. This sequence joins TRBV5-1 and TRBJ1-4, with 7 bases identical to TRBD1. This CDR3 has 18 amino acids. Per the germline V gene, CDR1 is SGHRS and CDR2 is YFSETQ. With 4 bases clipped from V and 6 bases from J, the junction kept 18 bases outside the gene matches. The CDR3 sequence: CASSGSGTEFMGDEKLFF. The CDR3 DNA sequence: TGCGCCAGCAGCGGCTCCGGGACAGAGTTTATGGGGGATGAAAAACTGTTTTTT.

There are a few counts of this clonotype. The rearrangement joins TRBV9 to TRBJ2-3; maybe TRBD1 (6 bases). Trimming took off 5 bases at V and 1 base at J, with 8 bases between the two ends. Germline lookup yields CDR1 SGDLS and CDR2 YYNGEE. The CDR3 length is 13 residues. CDR3 coding DNA: TGTGCCAGCAGTAACAGGGGCACAGATACGCAGTATTTT. As protein: CASSNRGTDTQYF. The full variable domain, in which reference TRBV9 and TRBJ2-3 provide the parts outside the CDR3, is DSGVTQTPKHLITATGQRVTLRCSPRSGDLSVYWYQQSLDQGLQFLIQYYNGEERAKGNILERFSAQQFPDLHSELNLSSLELGDSALYFCASSNRGTDTQYFGPGTRLTVL.

DNA of the CDR3: TGTGCCAGCATGCACGGGAATTACAATGAGCAGTTCTTC. It codes for CASMHGNYNEQFF. The chain recombines TRBV27 with TRBJ2-1; a possible D gene is TRBD2 (5 bases). CDR1 is MNHEY and CDR2 is SMNVEV in the germline V gene (reference sequence). Trimming cost V 7 bases and J 4 bases, with 11 bases left between them. The CDR3 is made up of 13 amino acids.

The chain is built from TRBV4-1 and TRBJ2-7; a possible D gene is TRBD2 (5 bases). The CDR3 has 15 residues. V lost 7 bases, J lost 3 bases, and 19 bases lay in between. Germline values: CDR1 MGHRA, CDR2 YSYEKL. The CDR3 loop reads CASTPTTSVNYEQYF. Here the CDR3 DNA reads TGCGCCAGCACCCCCACCACTAGTGTAAACTACGAGCAGTACTTC.

This chain joins TRBV27 and TRBJ2-3; D remains unclear. The CDR3 is made up of 12 amino acids. Germline CDR1 and CDR2: MNHEY and SMNVEV (reference sequence). V gave up 6 bases and J gave up 4 bases, with 8 bases separating them. The CDR3 region is CASSTVADTQYF. The CDR3 DNA reads as TGTGCCAGCAGCACCGTGGCAGATACGCAGTATTTT.

CDR3: CASSSGLATYEQYF. The CDR3 nucleotides are TGTGCCAGCAGCTCGGGACTAGCGACCTACGAGCAGTACTTC. The chain joins TRBV13 to TRBJ2-7; TRBD2 agrees at 10 bases. The CDR3 has 14 residues. Germline CDR1 and CDR2: PRHDT and FYEKMQ (reference sequence). With V trimmed by 4 bases and J by 2 bases, 2 bases remained unmatched.

In this sample, this clonotype turned up a few times. V and J are TRBV20-1 and TRBJ1-1; 9 bases match TRBD1. Trimming took 0 bases from V and 7 from J; bases not matched to a gene: 9. CDR1 and CDR2 from the germline V gene are DFQATT and SNEGSKA (reference sequence). This CDR3 is 15 amino acids long. The DNA for the CDR3 is TGCAGTGCTAGAGATCAGGGACAGGGTTGGATTGAAGCTTTCTTT. It codes for CSARDQGQGWIEAFF.

This chain uses TRBV11-2 with TRBJ1-1; D is possibly TRBD1 (5 bases). The germline V and J ends were trimmed by 3 bases and 1 base, with 9 bases remaining between them. There are 14 residues in the CDR3. In germline, CDR1 is SGHAT, CDR2 FQNNGV. The CDR3 region is CASSLGGTNTEAFF. Written as DNA, the CDR3 is TGTGCCAGCAGCTTGGGGGGGACGAACACTGAAGCTTTCTTT.

CDR3 sequence: CASRSEEGGERTDTQYF. In DNA form, the CDR3 reads TGCGCCAGCAGATCGGAAGAAGGCGGAGAGCGCACAGATACGCAGTATTTT. The genes are TRBV5-1 and TRBJ2-3; D is ambiguous. The germline V gene encodes CDR1 SGHRS and CDR2 YFSETQ. The CDR3 has 17 residues. Trimming took 5 bases from V and 1 from J, leaving 20 bases between them.

In DNA form, the CDR3 reads TGTGCCAGCAGCCCAACAAACACAGATACGCAGTATTTT. This encodes CASSPTNTDTQYF. This sequence joins TRBV9 and TRBJ2-3, with unresolved D. Germline values: CDR1 SGDLS, CDR2 YYNGEE. CDR3 length: 13 amino acids. Trimming stripped 4 bases from V and 2 bases from J, with 8 bases between.

This clonotype came up many times. V is TRBV4-1 and J is TRBJ2-2; tentatively, D is TRBD2 (6 bases). Germline CDR1 is MGHRA and CDR2 is YSYEKL. This CDR3 is 17 amino acids long. The V end was cut by 1 base, the J end by 2 bases, with 14 bases between. CDR3 DNA sequence: TGCGCCAGCAGCCAAGGAGGTCTAGCGATAAACACCGGGGAGCTGTTTTTT. This gives the protein CASSQGGLAINTGELFF.

The J gene is TRBJ1-1, the V gene TRBV4-2; TRBD1 agrees at 9 bases. Trimming removed 1 base from V and 4 bases from J; junction bases left unmatched: 7. The CDR3 has 16 amino acids. The V gene's germline CDR1 is LGHNA and CDR2 YNFKEQ. CDR3 coding DNA: TGTGCCAGCAGCCAAGTGGGGACAGGGTGGGTCACTGAAGCTTTCTTT. As protein: CASSQVGTGWVTEAFF.

This clonotype was observed a handful of times. This rearrangement joins TRBV29-1 to TRBJ2-2; D may be TRBD2 (5 bases). Trimming pared 0 bases from V and 1 base from J, leaving 12 bases between. The CDR3 consists of 16 residues. Per the germline V gene, CDR1 is SQVTM and CDR2 is ANQGSEA. CDR3 nucleotides: TGCAGCGTTGAAGATCGGGTCGGGATGAACACCGGGGAGCTGTTTTTT. Translation gives CSVEDRVGMNTGELFF.

This clonotype was seen more than once but under ten times. The chain couples TRBV20-1 to TRBJ2-7; 7 bases are shared with TRBD2. Germline V gene lookup returns CDR1 DFQATT and CDR2 SNEGSKA (reference sequence). The CDR3 spans 16 residues. V shed 0 bases and J 0 bases; nucleotides not matched to a gene: 8. CDR3 loop: CSARDTLAAYSYEQYF. CDR3 in DNA: TGCAGTGCTAGAGATACCCTAGCGGCTTACTCCTACGAGCAGTACTTC.

This sequence joins TRBV20-1 and TRBJ2-3; TRBD2 aligns across 7 bases. CDR3 length: 15 residues. With 7 bases clipped from V and 4 bases from J, the junction kept 14 bases outside the gene matches. CDR1 DFQATT and CDR2 SNEGSKA come from the germline V gene (reference sequence). CDR3 sequence: CSVPGGLFAPDTQYF. The CDR3 coding sequence is TGCAGTGTTCCCGGGGGACTATTTGCCCCAGATACGCAGTATTTT.

The chain uses TRBV29-1 and TRBJ2-7; 12 nucleotides align to TRBD1. CDR3 size: 14 residues. The germline V gene has CDR1 SQVTM and CDR2 ANQGSEA. Unmatched junction bases numbered 6, after V lost 4 bases and J lost 5 bases. CDR3 DNA sequence: TGCAGCGTTGGAGGGGACAGGGGGCACAACGAGCAGTACTTC. This codes for CSVGGDRGHNEQYF.

This clonotype has at least ten counts. The gene calls are TRBV4-3 and TRBJ2-7; 8 bases match TRBD1. The J segment lost 1 base and the V segment lost 3 bases, leaving 2 bases of the junction unmatched. The CDR3 runs 14 residues. Germline CDR1 and CDR2: LGHNA and YSLEER. As DNA, the CDR3 is TGCGCCAGCAGCCACGGACAGGGATCCTACGAGCAGTACTTC. Its translation is CASSHGQGSYEQYF.

This clonotype came up a few times. This chain connects TRBV7-9 to TRBJ2-7, with a tentative D call TRBD1 (6 bases). V was cut by 5 bases and J by 4 bases, with 12 bases left in between. CDR1 and CDR2 from the germline V gene are SEHNR and FQNEAQ (reference sequence). This CDR3 comprises 13 residues. CDR3 loop: CASSLQGRYEQYF. The CDR3 DNA is TGTGCCAGCAGCCTACAGGGTCGGTACGAGCAGTACTTC.

The sample holds a few counts of this clonotype. This rearrangement joins TRBV15 to TRBJ2-1; weak D call: TRBD2 (6 bases). The CDR3 is 18 residues long. V dropped 6 bases and J dropped 2 bases, with 23 bases sitting between them. From germline, CDR1 is LNHNV and CDR2 YYDKDF (reference sequence). The CDR3 spells CATRVQSAGGRAYNEQFF. As DNA, the CDR3 is TGTGCCACCAGAGTCCAATCCGCCGGGGGAAGGGCCTACAATGAGCAGTTCTTC.

The chain links TRBV15 to TRBJ2-5; D gene uncertain. Germline CDR1 reads LNHNV; CDR2 reads YYDKDF (reference sequence). Trimming shortened V by 5 bases and J by 5 bases, and 12 bases separated the two germline ends. This CDR3 has 13 amino acids. The CDR3 is CATSQREVETQYF. The CDR3, as DNA: TGTGCCACCAGCCAAAGAGAGGTTGAGACCCAGTACTTC.

This clonotype was observed many times. The chain uses TRBV7-2 and TRBJ2-7; 13 nucleotides align to TRBD2. The CDR3 sequence is 16 residues long. Germline CDR1 SGHTA, CDR2 FQGNSA. V gave up 5 bases and J gave up 6 bases; unmatched junction bases: 10. The CDR3 DNA sequence: TGTGCCAGCAGCCTATGGACTAGCGGGAGCAGGGGCGAGCAGTACTTC. This sequence encodes CASSLWTSGSRGEQYF.

There are a few counts of this clonotype. V is TRBV11-2 and J is TRBJ2-7; D remains ambiguous. V dropped 6 bases and J dropped 7 bases, with 16 bases sitting between them. CDR1 and CDR2 from the germline V gene are SGHAT and FQNNGV. The CDR3 length is 13 residues. The CDR3 sequence is CASRLLKVWEQYF. CDR3 DNA sequence: TGTGCCAGCAGGCTCCTTAAAGTTTGGGAGCAGTACTTC. Complete variable domain (other parts from reference TRBV11-2 and TRBJ2-7): EAGVAQSPRYKIIEKRQSVAFWCNPISGHATLYWYQQILGQGPKLLIQFQNNGVVDDSQLPKDRFSAERLKGVDSTLKIQPAKLEDSAVYLCASRLLKVWEQYFGPGTRLTVT.

V usage is TRBV7-3 and J usage is TRBJ2-2, with D maybe TRBD2 (5 bases). In germline, CDR1 is SGHTA, CDR2 FQGTGA. The CDR3 contains 13 residues. Deletions cut 5 bases from V and 5 bases from J, with 9 bases between. The CDR3 nucleotides read TGTGCCAGCAGCCCCTTAGCGACCGGGGAGCTGTTTTTT. Its translation is CASSPLATGELFF. Using reference TRBV7-3 and TRBJ2-2 for the parts outside the CDR3, the full variable domain is GAGVSQTPSNKVTEKGKYVELRCDPISGHTALYWYRQSLGQGPEFLIYFQGTGAADDSGLPNDRFFAVRPEGSVSTLKIQRTERGDSAVYLCASSPLATGELFFGEGSRLTVL.

The V and J genes are TRBV5-1 and TRBJ2-1; tentative D call: TRBD1 (5 bases). Germline assignment: CDR1 SGHRS and CDR2 YFSETQ. Trimming took 3 bases from V and 5 from J, leaving 12 bases between them. This CDR3 comprises 14 residues. For the CDR3, the DNA is TGCGCCAGCAGCTCGGGCGACAGCAACAATGAGCAGTTCTTC. This codes for CASSSGDSNNEQFF.

The sample holds a few counts of this clonotype. This chain joins TRBV7-6 and TRBJ2-2; D is uncertain. The CDR3 is 16 residues long. CDR1 and CDR2 from the germline V gene are SGHVS and FNYEAQ. Trimming took off 3 bases at V and 2 bases at J, with 13 bases between the two ends. In DNA form, the CDR3 reads TGTGCCAGCAGCTTGGGATTCGGGCCAAACACCGGGGAGCTGTTTTTT. Translating gives CASSLGFGPNTGELFF. Supplemented by reference TRBV7-6 and TRBJ2-2, the full variable domain reads GAGVSQSPRYKVTKRGQDVALRCDPISGHVSLYWYRQALGQGPEFLTYFNYEAQQDKSGLPNDRFSAERPEGSISTLTIQRTEQRDSAMYRCASSLGFGPNTGELFFGEGSRLTVL.